The 11 T cell receptor beta chains presented below share a single source sample, sequenced in a study of cytomegalovirus exposure and HLA in healthy donors. Primers for the PCR totalled 60 Vbeta and 13 Jbeta. TCRdb's copy holds only in-frame clones and misses some; the assay was immunoSEQ multiplex PCR. The table includes 100,000 or so clones, 80% to 90% detected once. The sequenced material came from PBMCs. All receptors come from a man in his forties in good health and CMV-seronegative.

This rearrangement joins TRBV2 to TRBJ1-5, with 10 nucleotides matching TRBD1. The CDR3 sequence is 16 residues long. V shed 6 bases and J 2 bases; nucleotides not matched to a gene: 7. Looked up from germline, CDR1 is SNHLY and CDR2 is FYNNEI. This CDR3 reads CASRGGQGGGNQPQHF. CDR3 nucleotides: TGTGCCAGCAGAGGAGGACAGGGGGGTGGCAATCAGCCCCAGCATTTT. Supplemented by reference TRBV2 and TRBJ1-5, the full variable domain reads EPEVTQTPSHQVTQMGQEVILRCVPISNHLYFYWYRQILGQKVEFLVSFYNNEISEKSEIFDDQFSVERPDGSNFTLKIRSTKLEDSAMYFCASRGGQGGGNQPQHFGDGTRLSIL.

The genes are TRBV2 and TRBJ2-1, with 10 bases fitting TRBD2. This CDR3 region has 15 residues. Germline assignment: CDR1 SNHLY and CDR2 FYNNEI. V lost 6 bases to trimming and J lost 2 bases; unmatched junction nucleotides: 4. The CDR3 DNA follows: TGTGCCAGCAGGAAAAGCGGGGGGGCCTACAATGAGCAGTTCTTC. Translated, it gives CASRKSGGAYNEQFF.

The chain is built from TRBV28 and TRBJ2-5, with D unresolved. Between the trimmed V and J ends, which lost 6 bases and 3 bases, there was a span of 5 bases. Germline CDR1 reads MDHEN; CDR2 reads SYDVKM. The CDR3 spans 11 residues. CDR3 DNA sequence: TGTGCCAGCAGCCCAGAAGAGACCCAGTACTTC. Its protein is CASSPEETQYF.

The chain uses TRBV5-4 and TRBJ1-1; 9 bases align to TRBD1. CDR3 length: 15 amino acids. The V gene end was trimmed by 4 bases and the J gene end by 0 bases; junction bases not matched to a gene: 4. Germline CDR1 reads SGHNT; CDR2 reads YYREEE (reference sequence). CDR3 protein: CASSKGQGMNTEAFF. CDR3 DNA sequence: TGTGCCAGCAGCAAAGGACAGGGGATGAACACTGAAGCTTTCTTT.

J is TRBJ1-6 and V is TRBV5-6; a weak D match, TRBD1 (6 bases). V lost 5 bases and J lost 8, with 14 bases in between. The germline V gene encodes CDR1 SGHDT and CDR2 YYEEEE. The CDR3 is 14 residues long. In DNA form, the CDR3 reads TGTGCCAGCAGGTACCGGGACATCGATTCACCCCTCCACTTT. The encoded protein is CASRYRDIDSPLHF.

The chain recombines TRBV7-2 with TRBJ1-6; D is possibly TRBD1 (5 bases). This CDR3 spans 15 amino acids. Deletions cut 5 bases from V and 10 bases from J, with 18 bases between. Germline V gene lookup returns CDR1 SGHTA and CDR2 FQGNSA. The CDR3: CASSLIPGTGSPLHF. The DNA for the CDR3 is TGTGCCAGCAGCCTAATCCCGGGGACTGGATCACCCCTCCACTTT.

The chain couples TRBV25-1 to TRBJ1-6; unclear D gene. V was pared by 1 base and J by 10 bases, with 11 bases between. CDR1 is MGHDK and CDR2 is SYGVNS in the germline V gene. The CDR3 consists of 14 residues. The CDR3 coding sequence is TGTGCCAGCAGTGAATCAATAGGAGAGTCACCCCTCCACTTT. Translating gives CASSESIGESPLHF.

The gene calls are TRBV10-3 and TRBJ1-2, with 9 bases aligning to TRBD1. This CDR3 is 16 amino acids long. Germline loops: CDR1 ENHRY, CDR2 SYGVKD. V dropped 0 bases and J dropped 7; count of bases not matched to a gene: 9. The CDR3 sequence: CAISESDRGKGVGYTF. The CDR3 coding sequence is TGTGCCATCAGTGAGTCTGACAGGGGGAAAGGTGTTGGCTACACCTTC.

The chain recombines TRBV5-1 with TRBJ2-3; TRBD2 is a possible D gene (5 bases). Germline-derived CDR1 and CDR2 are SGHRS and YFSETQ. Trimming left V 2 bases short and J 2 bases short, with 12 bases between. This CDR3 has 15 amino acids. The CDR3 sequence: CASSFKTGITDTQYF. CDR3 nucleotides: TGCGCCAGCAGCTTCAAAACGGGGATCACAGATACGCAGTATTTT.

The rearrangement links TRBV19 to TRBJ1-4, with D possibly matching TRBD1 (5 bases). Germline-derived CDR1 and CDR2 are LNHDA and SQIVND (reference sequence). V was shortened by 4 bases and J by 8 bases, with 17 bases between the two germline ends. The CDR3 covers 15 residues. This chain's CDR3 is CASSNARGGEEKLFF. In DNA, the CDR3 is TGTGCCAGTAGTAATGCAAGGGGAGGAGAAGAAAAACTGTTTTTT.

V is TRBV4-1 and J is TRBJ2-1; 10 positions match TRBD2. The V and J ends lost 5 bases and 8 bases, in that order; junction bases with no gene match: 6. This CDR3 contains 14 residues. Germline V lookup: CDR1 MGHRA, CDR2 YSYEKL. The CDR3 region has the DNA TGCGCCAGCAGCTTCCGGACTAGCGGCGATGAGCAGTTCTTC. Residues: CASSFRTSGDEQFF.